A single sample is the source of the 16 T cell receptor beta chains below, sequenced in a study of CD8 T cells in ankylosing spondylitis. General study results and limits: Typical of ankylosing spondylitis blood, it appeared, was a TCR beta motif of several highly homologous variants.

MiXCR, applied by TCRdb to the 5' RACE reads, yields one record per CDR3 protein. The sample lists some 840,000 distinct CDR3 sequences, roughly 12% seen once, with about 0.5% in the top ten. These TCRs' antigens remain unknown. Sequencing used blood, either unsorted or a sorted T cell fraction (not recorded which). The receptors here all came from a male donor with ankylosing spondylitis.

This clonotype has only a few counts. The CDR3 sequence: CASREGDTEAFF. DNA of the CDR3: TGTGCCAGCAGGGAAGGGGATACTGAAGCTTTCTTT. The chain uses TRBV9 and TRBJ1-1; D possibly corresponds to TRBD1 (5 bases). CDR3 size: 12 residues. Trimming removed 5 bases at V and 5 bases at J, with 10 bases between. CDR1 and CDR2 from the germline V gene are SGDLS and YYNGEE.

There are a few counts of this clonotype. The V call is TRBV12-3 or TRBV12-4, the J call TRBJ2-5; D is undetermined. V lost 1 base and J lost 4, with 10 bases in between. The length of the CDR3 is 14 residues. This CDR3 reads CASSLGVLRETQYF. The DNA for the CDR3 is TGTGCCAGCAGTTTAGGTGTCCTTAGAGAGACCCAGTACTTC.

This clonotype appeared many times. V gene TRBV7-2 combines with J gene TRBJ2-7; D is unclear. V was trimmed by 0 bases and J by 6 bases, leaving 6 bases between them. Germline CDR1 is SGHTA and CDR2 is FQGNSA. This CDR3 contains 12 residues. The CDR3 nucleotides read TGTGCCAGCAGCTTAGCCGGGCGCGAGCAGTACTTC. Protein sequence: CASSLAGREQYF. Complete variable domain (other parts from reference TRBV7-2 and TRBJ2-7): GAGVSQSPSNKVTEKGKDVELRCDPISGHTALYWYRQSLGQGLEFLIYFQGNSAPDKSGLPSDRFSAERTGGSVSTLTIQRTQQEDSAVYLCASSLAGREQYFGPGTRLTVT.

This clonotype was seen a few times. This chain uses TRBV11-2 with TRBJ2-7, with D perhaps assigned TRBD1 or TRBD2 (7 bases each). Trimming removed 6 bases at V and 7 bases at J, with 19 bases between. CDR3 length: 14 amino acids. Germline V CDR1 and CDR2: SGHAT, FQNNGV. CDR3 amino acids: CASSKGGPAGEQYF. The CDR3 bases are TGTGCCAGCAGTAAAGGGGGCCCAGCGGGGGAGCAGTACTTC.

This chain links TRBV7-8 with TRBJ2-2; 7 nucleotides agree with TRBD1. The CDR3 totals 19 residues. After removal of 5 bases from V and 0 bases from J, the junction contained 15 bases not matched to a gene. In germline, CDR1 is SGHVS, CDR2 FQNEAQ. In nucleotides, the CDR3 is TGTGCCAGCAGCCAGGGTATCACGTCGGGACAGCCGAACACCGGGGAGCTGTTTTTT. Translating gives CASSQGITSGQPNTGELFF.

This clonotype occurred a few times. The V and J genes are TRBV20-1 and TRBJ2-7, with TRBD1 identical over 9 bases. V was pared by 6 bases and J by 6 bases, with 15 bases of the junction left unmatched. This CDR3 comprises 15 residues. In germline, CDR1 is DFQATT, CDR2 SNEGSKA (reference sequence). DNA for the CDR3: TGCAGTGCGAACTTTCCGGGACAGGGTTTCGCCGAGCAGTACTTC. This translates into CSANFPGQGFAEQYF.

This clonotype has more than one count but fewer than ten. The gene calls are TRBV7-8 and TRBJ2-1; 9 nucleotides match TRBD2. This CDR3 is built from 18 residues. The V and J ends lost 1 base and 4 bases, in that order; junction bases with no gene match: 11. The germline V gene has CDR1 SGHVS and CDR2 FQNEAQ. This CDR3 is CASSLGAGGFRGYNEQFF. The DNA of the CDR3 is TGTGCCAGCAGCTTAGGAGCGGGAGGCTTTAGAGGTTACAATGAGCAGTTCTTC. Drawing the rest from reference TRBV7-8 and TRBJ2-1, the complete variable domain is GAGVSQSPRYKVAKRGQDVALRCDPISGHVSLFWYQQALGQGPEFLTYFQNEAQLDKSGLPSDRFFAERPEGSVSTLKIQRTQQEDSAVYLCASSLGAGGFRGYNEQFFGPGTRLTVL.

The chain is built from TRBV5-1 and TRBJ2-1; TRBD2 matches at 9 bases. There are 15 residues in the CDR3. Trimming cost V 4 bases and J 5 bases; bases outside gene matches: 7. Germline assignment: CDR1 SGHRS and CDR2 YFSETQ. In DNA form, the CDR3 reads TGCGCCAGCAGCCCCAGACTAGCGGAAGACAATGAGCAGTTCTTC. It codes for CASSPRLAEDNEQFF.

A few counts support this clonotype. V and J are TRBV29-1 and TRBJ2-3; 8 bases agree with TRBD1. CDR1 SQVTM and CDR2 ANQGSEA come from the germline V gene. The CDR3 has 13 amino acids. The V and J ends lost 5 bases and 2 bases, in that order; junction bases with no gene match: 3. The CDR3: CSVKTGDTDTQYF. The CDR3 DNA sequence: TGCAGCGTTAAGACAGGGGACACAGATACGCAGTATTTT.

There are a few counts of this clonotype. The chain carries TRBV20-1 and TRBJ2-7, with 9 positions matching TRBD1. J lost 2 bases, V lost 1 base, and 3 bases had no gene match. The CDR3 is 14 residues long. CDR1 DFQATT and CDR2 SNEGSKA come from the germline V gene (reference sequence). CDR3 in DNA: TGCAGTGCTAGAGTGGGACAGGGAGCCTACGAGCAGTACTTC. Translated: CSARVGQGAYEQYF.

This clonotype was found a few times. V usage is TRBV11-1 and J usage is TRBJ2-3; TRBD2 might be the D (6 bases). Germline V gene sequence: CDR1 SGHAT, CDR2 FQDESV (reference sequence). Trimming left V 1 base short and J 2 bases short, with 22 bases between. This CDR3 has 19 amino acids. The CDR3: CASSLVVLGGGKITDTQYF. CDR3 DNA: TGTGCCAGCAGCTTAGTGGTACTTGGGGGAGGAAAAATCACAGATACGCAGTATTTT.

This clonotype appeared a few times. J is TRBJ2-1 and V is TRBV10-2, with unresolved D. The germline V gene encodes CDR1 WSHSY and CDR2 SAAADI. The length of the CDR3 is 14 residues. Trimming shortened V by 7 bases and J by 3 bases, and 13 bases separated the two germline ends. The CDR3 coding sequence is TGCGCCAGCACAGCAGGTCTCGTCTACAATGAGCAGTTCTTC. Amino acid sequence: CASTAGLVYNEQFF.

This clonotype has more than one count but fewer than ten. The rearrangement links TRBV10-3 to TRBJ2-5; unclear D gene. Trimming stripped 4 bases from V and 4 bases from J, with 7 bases between. This CDR3 contains 12 residues. CDR1 and CDR2 (germline): ENHRY, SYGVKD. The CDR3, as DNA: TGTGCCATCAGTGGTACAGCAGAGACCCAGTACTTC. This gives the protein CAISGTAETQYF.

This clonotype was seen only a few times. This chain connects TRBV6-5 to TRBJ2-1, with a weak D call TRBD2 (6 bases). CDR3 length: 12 amino acids. Germline-derived CDR1 and CDR2 are MNHEY and SVGAGI. The CDR3 sequence: CVTAEGLDEQFF. Here the CDR3 DNA reads TGTGTTACGGCGGAGGGCCTGGATGAGCAGTTCTTC.

This clonotype was counted a few times. The gene calls are TRBV7-9 and TRBJ1-1; weak D call: TRBD1 (5 bases). Looked up from germline, CDR1 is SEHNR and CDR2 is FQNEAQ (reference sequence). The CDR3 loop spans 15 amino acids. V was pared by 1 base and J by 3 bases, with 12 bases between. The CDR3 DNA reads TGTGCCAGCAGCTTAGGAAGGGGTTTGGACACTGAAGCTTTCTTT. It yields the protein CASSLGRGLDTEAFF.

This rearrangement joins TRBV20-1 to TRBJ2-2; D perhaps matches TRBD1 (5 bases). This CDR3 comprises 16 residues. Looked up from germline, CDR1 is DFQATT and CDR2 is SNEGSKA (reference sequence). Between the trimmed V and J ends, which lost 3 bases and 1 base, there was a span of 15 bases. The chain's CDR3 is CSASGAGRKNTGELFF. CDR3 DNA: TGCAGTGCTAGTGGGGCAGGACGAAAGAACACCGGGGAGCTGTTTTTT.